These 3 T cell receptor beta chains originate from one sample sequenced in a study of cytomegalovirus exposure and HLA in healthy donors. The PCR had 60 Vbeta and 13 Jbeta primers. Sequencing was performed with immunoSEQ multiplex PCR; in TCRdb, only in-frame clones are kept and a portion is missing. The sample holds 60,000 to 75,000 clones, 65% to 75% seen once. What was sequenced was PBMCs. These receptors came from a woman aged 55 to 70 in good health and CMV-seropositive.

This rearrangement joins TRBV18 to TRBJ2-7; the match to TRBD2 covers 14 bases. V trimming: 6 bases; J trimming: 5 bases; junction bases outside the gene matches: 15. The CDR3 is 18 residues long. Germline values: CDR1 KGHSH, CDR2 LQKENI. For the CDR3, the DNA is TGTGCCAGCTCCCAAATGACTAGCGGGAGGGCCGGAAACAACGAGCAGTACTTC. This codes for CASSQMTSGRAGNNEQYF.

The V gene is TRBV11-2, the J gene TRBJ2-1, with D perhaps matching TRBD2 (6 bases). Trimming took 6 bases from V and 0 from J, leaving 12 bases between them. The CDR3 is 15 residues long. CDR1 and CDR2 (germline): SGHAT, FQNNGV. The chain's CDR3 is CASRELAVSYNEQFF. In nucleotides, the CDR3 is TGTGCCAGCAGGGAACTAGCAGTCTCCTACAATGAGCAGTTCTTC. The entire variable domain, with the rest obtained from reference TRBV11-2 and TRBJ2-1, is as follows: EAGVAQSPRYKIIEKRQSVAFWCNPISGHATLYWYQQILGQGPKLLIQFQNNGVVDDSQLPKDRFSAERLKGVDSTLKIQPAKLEDSAVYLCASRELAVSYNEQFFGPGTRLTVL.

The chain uses TRBV15 and TRBJ2-3; the match to TRBD2 covers 9 bases. The germline gives CDR1 LNHNV, CDR2 YYDKDF (reference sequence). J was trimmed by 2 bases and V by 5 bases; bases with no gene match: 8. The CDR3 has 16 residues. CDR3 nucleotide sequence: TGTGCCACCAGCTCGCGGACTAGCGTCCTCACAGATACGCAGTATTTT. It encodes CATSSRTSVLTDTQYF.